Given below is one T cell receptor (beta chain) in context. Per the study methods: Reference gene primers were amplified, and this amplification served to estimate nucleated cell counts. Repertoires were generated with immunoSEQ multiplex PCR, while TCRdb's copy carries only in-frame clones and drops some. V and J calls and clone size are copied from that table; D and trimming were computed from the DNA. The sample has 180,000 or so clones; 80% to 85% are singletons. These data originate in a study of blood T cell repertoires in COVID-19. Whole-study context: COVID-19 samples, acute and convalescent, were from the United States, Italy and Spain. Nucleic acid was either cDNA or gDNA, and it came from T cells, B-cell-depleted T cells, or PBMCs.

The CDR3 is 14 residues long. Germline V gene data show CDR1 as SGHKS and CDR2 as YYEKEE (reference sequence). The V and J ends lost 3 bases and 4 bases respectively, with 11 bases between them. Input material: peripheral blood. The source of this sequence is a human donor with acute or convalescent COVID-19. The donor label of this sample is uncertain. The V and J genes are TRBV5-5 and TRBJ2-1; D may be TRBD1 (5 bases). The CDR3 coding sequence is TGTGCCAGCAGCTCCCCGCCAGGGTACAATGAGCAGTTCTTC. This codes for CASSSPPGYNEQFF.